What follows are 15 T cell receptor beta chains derived from one specimen sequenced in a study of blood T cell repertoires in COVID-19. The table came from immunoSEQ multiplex PCR; TCRdb's copy has only in-frame clones and leaves some out. The sample yields tens of thousands of clones, around 88% seen once. The specimen sequenced was peripheral blood. The receptor set was obtained from an elderly woman with acute or convalescent COVID-19.

The chain is built from TRBV5-1 and TRBJ1-2, with a weak D call TRBD1 (6 bases). The V end lost 4 bases, the J end lost 4 bases, and 17 bases lay between the germline ends. Germline CDR1 and CDR2: SGHRS and YFSETQ. The CDR3 has 15 amino acids. This chain's CDR3 is CASSRDVQGIYGYTF. The CDR3 region has the DNA TGCGCCAGCAGCCGAGACGTTCAGGGGATCTATGGCTACACCTTC.

The chain links TRBV6-5 to TRBJ1-1, with D maybe TRBD1 (5 bases). V was shortened by 2 bases and J by 0 bases, with 13 bases between the two germline ends. CDR1 MNHEY and CDR2 SVGAGI come from the germline V gene. The CDR3 spans 16 residues. The CDR3 loop is CASSYVPGKLNTEAFF. CDR3 DNA: TGTGCCAGCAGTTACGTCCCAGGGAAACTGAACACTGAAGCTTTCTTT.

This clone was seen only once. The V and J genes are TRBV3-1 (or the pseudogene TRBV3-2) and TRBJ2-3; TRBD2 aligns across 9 bases. The CDR3 is 16 amino acids. Germline V gene data show CDR1 as LGHDT and CDR2 as YNNKEL (reference sequence). V was pared by 4 bases and J by 1 base, with 6 bases of the junction left unmatched. The CDR3 nucleotides read TGTGCCAGCAGCCCGCGGACTAGCGCCCGCACAGATACGCAGTATTTT. This sequence encodes CASSPRTSARTDTQYF.

The chain links TRBV7-2 to TRBJ2-3; 7 bases map to TRBD2. The CDR3 totals 17 residues. J was trimmed by 1 base and V by 2 bases; bases with no gene match: 9. CDR1 is SGHTA, CDR2 FQGNSA, per germline. The CDR3 protein is CASSLWGGQARTDTQYF. The DNA of the CDR3 is TGTGCCAGCAGCTTATGGGGGGGTCAGGCGCGCACAGATACGCAGTATTTT. Full variable domain (missing parts from reference TRBV7-2 and TRBJ2-3): GAGVSQSPSNKVTEKGKDVELRCDPISGHTALYWYRQSLGQGLEFLIYFQGNSAPDKSGLPSDRFSAERTGGSVSTLTIQRTQQEDSAVYLCASSLWGGQARTDTQYFGPGTRLTVL.

The genes are TRBV2 and TRBJ1-1; D call uncertain. Germline CDR1 SNHLY, CDR2 FYNNEI. The V end lost 3 bases, the J end lost 1 base, and 6 bases lay between the germline ends. The CDR3 length is 13 residues. The CDR3 bases are TGTGCCAGCAGTGACGTACAGAACACTGAAGCTTTCTTT. Its protein is CASSDVQNTEAFF.

The chain uses TRBV9 and TRBJ1-2, with D possibly TRBD1 on 5 matching bases. The CDR3 extends over 13 amino acids. Trimming stripped 2 bases from V and 4 bases from J, with 9 bases between. The germline gives CDR1 SGDLS, CDR2 YYNGEE. The CDR3 is CASSVGGIYGYTF. CDR3 DNA: TGTGCCAGCAGCGTGGGGGGGATCTATGGCTACACCTTC.

The gene calls are TRBV4-1 and TRBJ1-6, with D perhaps TRBD1 (5 bases). The germline CDR1 and CDR2 sequences are MGHRA and YSYEKL. The CDR3 sequence is 14 residues long. Trimming shortened V by 0 bases and J by 8 bases, and 8 bases separated the two germline ends. The CDR3 protein is CASSQDRDDSPLHF. The CDR3 DNA follows: TGCGCCAGCAGCCAAGACAGGGATGATTCACCCCTCCACTTT.

This clone appeared once. The V and J genes are TRBV18 and TRBJ1-2, with D tentatively TRBD1 (5 bases). V was clipped by 6 bases and J by 1 base, with 12 bases between them. CDR1 KGHSH and CDR2 LQKENI come from the germline V gene. This CDR3 comprises 14 residues. The CDR3 spells CASSKGANNYGYTF. In DNA, the CDR3 is TGTGCCAGCTCCAAAGGGGCGAATAACTATGGCTACACCTTC.

The chain has TRBV6-5 and TRBJ2-1; 8 positions match TRBD1. Looked up from germline, CDR1 is MNHEY and CDR2 is SVGAGI. Trimming took 2 bases from V and 9 from J; bases not matched to a gene: 12. The CDR3 sequence is 16 residues long. The CDR3 region has the DNA TGTGCCAGCAGTTACACCCAACTGACAGGGGATGCTGAGCAGTTCTTC. Translated, it gives CASSYTQLTGDAEQFF.

The rearrangement uses TRBV6-5 and TRBJ2-5, with 8 bases identical to TRBD2. V lost 10 bases and J lost 5; bases outside the gene matches: 9. The CDR3 totals 13 residues. Germline V lookup: CDR1 MNHEY, CDR2 SVGAGI. The CDR3 here is CATSVAGRETQYF. The CDR3 DNA reads TGTGCCACATCGGTAGCGGGAAGGGAGACCCAGTACTTC.

The rearrangement links TRBV2 to TRBJ2-2, with 7 bases fitting TRBD1. V was clipped by 5 bases and J by 3 bases; unmatched bases: 9. The CDR3 covers 16 residues. CDR1 and CDR2 from the germline V gene are SNHLY and FYNNEI. The CDR3: CASSKKDRVDTGELFF. CDR3 in DNA: TGTGCCAGCAGTAAAAAAGACAGGGTCGACACCGGGGAGCTGTTTTTT.

The CDR3, as DNA: TGTGCCAGCAGCCTCTCAGGGACAGTGGGTTTGGCCCAGCATTTT. It is translated as CASSLSGTVGLAQHF. The rearrangement joins TRBV5-8 to TRBJ1-5; TRBD1 matches 7 bases. Germline CDR1 is SGHTS and CDR2 is YDEGEE. The CDR3 is made up of 15 amino acids. V was clipped by 4 bases and J by 11 bases; unmatched bases: 15.

The chain combines TRBV30 with TRBJ1-2; D might be TRBD1 (5 bases). This CDR3 is built from 13 residues. V lost 4 bases, J lost 5 bases, and 14 bases lay in between. CDR1 is GTSNPN, CDR2 SVGIG, per germline (reference sequence). The CDR3 region is CAWTTYGTYGYTF. As DNA, the CDR3 is TGTGCCTGGACTACCTATGGGACTTATGGCTACACCTTC.

The sample holds a few counts of this clone. The chain has TRBV10-1 and TRBJ2-3; weak D call: TRBD2 (6 bases). Trimming cost V 3 bases and J 3 bases, with 13 bases left between them. Per germline, CDR1 WNHNN and CDR2 SYGVQD (reference sequence). The CDR3 length is 15 residues. The CDR3: CASSDGLARTDTQYF. CDR3 DNA: TGCGCCAGCAGTGACGGGCTAGCGAGGACAGATACGCAGTATTTT.

Only one count was recorded for this clone. The V call is TRBV5-1, the J call TRBJ2-5, with D perhaps matching TRBD1 (6 bases). Germline V gives CDR1 SGHRS, CDR2 YFSETQ. Trimming cost V 3 bases and J 1 base, with 16 bases left between them. The length of the CDR3 is 16 residues. This chain's CDR3 is CASSSHRVDRQETQYF. CDR3 nucleotide sequence: TGCGCCAGCAGCTCTCACAGGGTAGACCGCCAAGAGACCCAGTACTTC.